This T cell receptor (beta chain) was recorded in a study of CD8 T cells in ankylosing spondylitis. This clonotype has ten or more counts. With molecular barcodes, quantitative 5'-RACE was used to make the TCR beta libraries. TCRdb ran MiXCR on the 5' RACE reads and lists one entry per CDR3 protein. This repertoire shows 200,000 to 300,000 distinct CDR3 sequences, under 12% found once; its top ten account for 2.6%. Germline assignment: CDR1 DFQATT and CDR2 SNEGSKA (reference sequence). The CDR3 has 13 amino acids. Deletions cut 3 bases from V and 3 bases from J, with 11 bases between. The sequencing sample was made of blood, either unsorted or a sorted T cell fraction (not recorded which). The TCR originated in a male donor with ankylosing spondylitis or in good health (not recorded which). This chain connects TRBV20-1 to TRBJ2-5; D not resolved. CDR3 in amino acids: CSASEETKETQYF. The CDR3 nucleotides read TGCAGTGCTAGCGAGGAGACGAAAGAGACCCAGTACTTC.